The 3 T cell receptor beta chains below all came from one sample that was sequenced in a study of blood T cell repertoires in COVID-19 (dated by TCRdb to 2018 to 2020). The protocol used for the library was the immunoSEQ multiplex PCR assay. The table comes from immuneACCESS by way of TCRdb, which keeps in-frame sequences with V and J called. Part of the clones is missing from these tables; in studies checked, under half for an unresolved V gene and the rest for unknown reasons. Here the sample has some 70,000 clones; about 87% occur a single time. The ten largest clones capture roughly 2.4% of the sample. Sequenced input: peripheral blood. The receptors shown here come from a human donor in a cohort sampled during active COVID-19.

This clone showed up just once. V usage is TRBV29-1 and J usage is TRBJ2-1, with D maybe TRBD1 (6 bases). The CDR3 is 12 residues long. The germline CDR1 and CDR2 sequences are SQVTM and ANQGSEA. Deletions cut 6 bases from V and 7 bases from J, with 13 bases between. In DNA form, the CDR3 reads TGCAGCGTACCTTACACAGGGAATGAGCAGTTCTTC. This translates into CSVPYTGNEQFF.

The genes are TRBV27 and TRBJ1-6; no reliable D call. Trimming removed 3 bases from V and 12 bases from J, with 15 bases in between. This CDR3 is built from 14 residues. The V gene's germline CDR1 is MNHEY and CDR2 SMNVEV (reference sequence). DNA for the CDR3: TGTGCCAGCAGTTTTCTCCAGGCCCGGGGACCCCTCCACTTT. Its translation is CASSFLQARGPLHF.

This chain uses TRBV19 with TRBJ2-7, with D unresolved. In germline, CDR1 is LNHDA, CDR2 SQIVND (reference sequence). V lost 4 bases and J lost 5, with 9 bases in between. This CDR3 has 12 amino acids. For the CDR3, the DNA is TGTGCCAGTAGTACTAGTTACCACGAGCAGTACTTC. Its protein product is CASSTSYHEQYF.